The 15 T cell receptor beta chains reported below all come from one sample, sequenced in a study of T cells in lung cancer brain metastases. The assay was immunoSEQ multiplex PCR, and TCRdb's table has in-frame clones only and misses some. This table has fewer than 6,500 clones, roughly nine tenths appearing once. The sample was tumor tissue from the primary lung tumor. All receptors come from an older man with non-small cell lung cancer.

A note on this clone: Other DNA sequences in the same sample also yield this CDR3. V gene TRBV5-5 combines with J gene TRBJ1-5; 7 nucleotides agree with TRBD1. Looked up from germline, CDR1 is SGHKS and CDR2 is YYEKEE (reference sequence). This CDR3 comprises 17 residues. J was trimmed by 7 bases and V by 5 bases; bases with no gene match: 18. The CDR3 DNA reads TGTGCCAGCAGTTTCCTGCCACAGGGGAAAAGGGACCAGCCCCAGCATTTT. This encodes CASSFLPQGKRDQPQHF.

The chain employs TRBV7-6 and TRBJ1-4; 10 bases match TRBD1. The CDR3 extends over 14 amino acids. V shed 6 bases, J shed 8 bases, and the junction held 6 bases outside the gene matches. Per the germline V gene, CDR1 is SGHVS and CDR2 is FNYEAQ. Written as DNA, the CDR3 is TGTGCCAGCAGGGCCGGGACAGGGGACGAAAAACTGTTTTTT. Its translation is CASRAGTGDEKLFF.

The rearrangement uses TRBV30 and TRBJ2-5; TRBD2 matches 12 bases. The CDR3 sequence is 19 residues long. J was trimmed by 0 bases and V by 4 bases; bases with no gene match: 15. Germline CDR1 is GTSNPN and CDR2 is SVGIG (reference sequence). CDR3 loop: CAWTEGWTSGNSYQETQYF. The DNA for the CDR3 is TGTGCCTGGACAGAAGGGTGGACTAGCGGGAATTCGTACCAAGAGACCCAGTACTTC. Full variable domain (remainder filled in from reference TRBV30 and TRBJ2-5): SQTIHQWPATLVQPVGSPLSLECTVEGTSNPNLYWYRQAAGRGLQLLFYSVGIGQISSEVPQNLSASRPQDRQFILSSKKLLLSDSGFYLCAWTEGWTSGNSYQETQYFGPGTRLLVL.

The chain recombines TRBV4-3 with TRBJ2-3; D perhaps matches TRBD1 (5 bases). This CDR3 is 16 amino acids long. V gave up 1 base and J gave up 1 base, with 12 bases separating them. Germline values: CDR1 LGHNA, CDR2 YSLEER. In DNA form, the CDR3 reads TGCGCCAGCAGCCAAGGAATAGGGGCGGGCACAGATACGCAGTATTTT. Its protein is CASSQGIGAGTDTQYF.

This clone was detected only once. CDR3 nucleotide sequence: TGTGCCAGCAGTGAAGCGAGGGCAGGGGGTAGGCAGCCCCAGCATTTT. It translates to CASSEARAGGRQPQHF. The chain carries TRBV2 and TRBJ1-5; TRBD1 agrees at 7 bases. There are 16 residues in the CDR3. Germline V gene sequence: CDR1 SNHLY, CDR2 FYNNEI. With 0 bases clipped from V and 7 bases from J, the junction kept 9 bases outside the gene matches.

V usage is TRBV5-1 and J usage is TRBJ1-1; TRBD1 matches 7 bases. There are 15 residues in the CDR3. From germline, CDR1 is SGHRS and CDR2 YFSETQ. The J segment lost 7 bases and the V segment lost 0 bases, leaving 9 bases of the junction unmatched. CDR3 bases: TGCGCCAGCAGCTTGGATCAGGGGGTAGGCAATGAAGCTTTCTTT. Amino acids: CASSLDQGVGNEAFF.

This chain links TRBV18 with TRBJ2-2, with D hard to call. The CDR3 consists of 13 residues. Looked up from germline, CDR1 is KGHSH and CDR2 is LQKENI. V was pared by 2 bases and J by 6 bases, with 7 bases between. This CDR3 is CASSPIPAGELFF. As DNA, the CDR3 is TGTGCCAGCTCACCAATCCCAGCCGGGGAGCTGTTTTTT.

V and J are TRBV27 and TRBJ1-5; D gene unclear. Deletions cut 2 bases from V and 5 bases from J, with 7 bases between. Germline V lookup: CDR1 MNHEY, CDR2 SMNVEV (reference sequence). The CDR3 loop spans 13 amino acids. CDR3 sequence: CASSLGRDQPQHF. As DNA, the CDR3 is TGTGCCAGCAGTTTAGGCCGGGATCAGCCCCAGCATTTT.

Comments on this clone: Germline and junction disagree at one end, which may indicate a read error. The CDR3 region is CASSRLLNTEVFF. The DNA for the CDR3 is TGTGCCAGCAGCCGACTGCTGAACACTGAAGTTTTCTTT. This chain links TRBV13 with TRBJ1-1, with D hard to call. The germline V gene encodes CDR1 PRHDT and CDR2 FYEKMQ (reference sequence). CDR3 length: 13 residues.

The rearrangement joins TRBV29-1 to TRBJ2-5; unclear D gene. This CDR3 is built from 12 residues. V was cut by 3 bases and J by 4 bases, with 9 bases left in between. Germline V CDR1 and CDR2: SQVTM, ANQGSEA. CDR3 DNA: TGCAGCGTTGATTCCGGAGTAGAGACCCAGTACTTC. Protein sequence: CSVDSGVETQYF.

The chain carries TRBV6-1 and TRBJ2-1; TRBD1 matches 7 bases. Germline V gene lookup returns CDR1 MNHNS and CDR2 SASEGT. The trim removed 3 bases at V and 3 bases at J, leaving 5 bases unmatched. CDR3 length: 15 residues. The CDR3: CASSERPGGYNEQFF. CDR3 sequence (DNA): TGTGCCAGCAGTGAGCGGCCAGGGGGCTACAATGAGCAGTTCTTC.

V gene TRBV7-7 combines with J gene TRBJ1-1; possibly TRBD1 for D (5 bases). CDR1 SSHAT and CDR2 FNYEAQ come from the germline V gene (reference sequence). Deletions cut 8 bases from V and 3 bases from J, with 13 bases between. The CDR3 has 13 amino acids. For the CDR3, the DNA is TGTGCCAGCGCCCTGACAGTGGACACTGAAGCTTTCTTT. Translating gives CASALTVDTEAFF.

V is TRBV15 and J is TRBJ1-5; 12 nucleotides align to TRBD1. The CDR3 consists of 21 residues. CDR1 LNHNV and CDR2 YYDKDF come from the germline V gene (reference sequence). The junction had 21 bases not matched to a gene; V was cut back by 9 bases and J by 0 bases. DNA for the CDR3: TGTGCCACTAGACCGGGACAGGGGGCTTCACGTCCACCGTATAGCAATCAGCCCCAGCATTTT. Protein sequence: CATRPGQGASRPPYSNQPQHF. The full variable domain, with the rest looked up from reference TRBV15 and TRBJ1-5, is DAMVIQNPRYQVTQFGKPVTLSCSQTLNHNVMYWYQQKSSQAPKLLFHYYDKDFNNEADTPDNFQSRRPNTSFCFLDIRSPGLGDTAMYLCATRPGQGASRPPYSNQPQHFGDGTRLSIL.

V gene TRBV4-3 combines with J gene TRBJ2-5; 8 bases map to TRBD1. The trim removed 3 bases at V and 4 bases at J, leaving 7 bases unmatched. The CDR3 consists of 15 residues. Germline V CDR1 and CDR2: LGHNA, YSLEER. CDR3 residues: CASSHGSGGRETQYF. CDR3 coding DNA: TGCGCCAGCAGCCACGGATCAGGGGGCCGAGAGACCCAGTACTTC.

This chain joins TRBV19 and TRBJ1-6, with D perhaps TRBD1 (5 bases). CDR1 and CDR2 from the germline V gene are LNHDA and SQIVND (reference sequence). Trimming left V 3 bases short and J 11 bases short, with 14 bases between. CDR3 length equals 14 residues. Here the CDR3 DNA reads TGTGCCAGTAGTATTACAGGTTCAGCTGCACCCCTCCACTTT. It yields the protein CASSITGSAAPLHF.